This TCR beta chain was captured in a study of OX40 agonist ivuxolimab in advanced cancers. Study conclusions and caveats: CD8+ T cells (on average) carried more expanded clones than CD4+ T cells.

Sequenced by immunoSEQ multiplex PCR; TCRdb stores in-frame clones only, minus some. The sample holds about 42,000 clones; nearly 90% are singletons and the top ten take approximately 13%. As concerns this clone: Antigen: not known.

This clonotype was obtained from an adult with an advanced solid tumor such as melanoma, head and neck, liver or kidney cancer. Sequenced here: CD4+ or CD8+ T cells sorted from blood, sampled in a trial of the OX40 agonist ivuxolimab.

DNA for the CDR3: TGTGCCAGCAGTTTCCTTTACCAGGCTGGGGCCAACGTCCTGACTTTC. Its protein is CASSFLYQAGANVLTF. This chain links TRBV28 with TRBJ2-6; D is unclear. Trimming shortened V by 3 bases and J by 2 bases, and 11 bases separated the two germline ends. Germline CDR1 MDHEN, CDR2 SYDVKM. The CDR3 runs 16 residues. The full variable domain, in which reference TRBV28 and TRBJ2-6 provide the parts outside the CDR3, is DVKVTQSSRYLVKRTGEKVFLECVQDMDHENMFWYRQDPGLGLRLIYFSYDVKMKEKGDIPEGYSVSREKKERFSLILESASTNQTSMYLCASSFLYQAGANVLTFGAGSRLTVL.